Given below is one T cell receptor (beta chain) in context. In the source study's methods: Estimation of nucleated cell counts was performed using reference gene primer amplification. Libraries were prepared by immunoSEQ multiplex PCR; TCRdb keeps only in-frame clonotypes and omits some of them. The V and J calls and clone size are taken from that table; D and trimming were inferred from the DNA. The table has roughly 330,000 clones, around 87% seen once. This sample was included in a study of blood T cell repertoires in COVID-19. Looking at the study overall: COVID-19 samples collected from the United States, Italy and Spain covered acute and convalescent phases.

Study members were between about 18 and 90 years old and lived in approximately 25 US regions. Self-reported history from a screening survey and questionnaire set each donor's cohort. The CDR3 is 11 amino acids. With 5 bases removed from V and 7 bases from J, the gap between germline ends came to 9 bases. Germline values: CDR1 DFQATT, CDR2 SNEGSKA (reference sequence). This clonotype originated in a woman aged 30 to 39 who had recovered from COVID-19. The chain recombines TRBV20-1 with TRBJ2-1; D is undetermined. The sample taken for sequencing was PBMCs or T cells enriched from blood (not recorded which). CDR3 DNA sequence: TGCAGTGCTGCCGCTAGGAATGAGCAGTTCTTC. This translates into CSAAARNEQFF.